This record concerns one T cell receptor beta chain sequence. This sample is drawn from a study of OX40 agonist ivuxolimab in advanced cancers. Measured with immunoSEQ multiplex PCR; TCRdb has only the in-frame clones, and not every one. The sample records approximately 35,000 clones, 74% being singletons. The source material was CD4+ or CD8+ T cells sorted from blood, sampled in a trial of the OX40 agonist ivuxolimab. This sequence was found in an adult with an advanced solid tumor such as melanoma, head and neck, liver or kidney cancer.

DNA of the CDR3: TGCGCCAGCAGACCGACGGGGACGAACACTGAAGCTTTCTTT. As protein: CASRPTGTNTEAFF. The V call is TRBV5-1, the J call TRBJ1-1, with D possibly TRBD1 on 5 matching bases. The V gene's germline CDR1 is SGHRS and CDR2 YFSETQ. The CDR3 covers 14 residues. With 5 bases removed from V and 1 base from J, the gap between germline ends came to 12 bases.